The rows below give T cell receptor beta chains drawn from one sample of a study of tumor-infiltrating lymphocytes in oesophageal squamous cell carcinoma. TCRdb analysed the PCR reads with MiXCR anew, one entry per CDR3 protein. Counted here are 15,000 to 20,000 distinct CDR3 sequences, 45% to 50% occurring once; the ten biggest clones make up roughly a quarter. The sequenced material came from esophageal tumor tissue. These receptors were taken from a male donor with esophageal squamous cell carcinoma. Each CDR3 is given with its conserved first and last residue. The D gene is left open where the match is weak. Size is omitted from some rows. Given values are once, few, many or a class for expanded clones.

J: TRBJ1-6
V: TRBV7-2
D: -
size: -
DNA: TGTGCCAGCAGCTTAGCGCGGTCCTCGCCCCTCCACTTT
CDR3: CASSLARSSPLHF

J: TRBJ2-1
V: TRBV24-1
D: TRBD2
size: -
DNA: TGTGCCACCAGTGATTTCCCCCCTACTACTAGCGGGAGGGCCTTCCATGAGCAGTTCTTC
CDR3: CATSDFPPTTSGRAFHEQFF

J: TRBJ1-4
V: TRBV6-6
D: -
size: -
DNA: TGTGCCAGCAGTTTCAAGCGGGCGACCGCTGAAAAACTGTTTTTT
CDR3: CASSFKRATAEKLFF

J: TRBJ2-1
V: TRBV6-2/TRBV6-3
D: -
size: -
DNA: TGTGCCAGCACCCTTAGGGGGTTCTGGAATGAGCAGTTCTTC
CDR3: CASTLRGFWNEQFF

J: TRBJ2-3
V: TRBV7-3
D: -
size: -
DNA: TGTGCCAGCGCGCAGGGGTATACGCAGTATTTT
CDR3: CASAQGYTQYF

J: TRBJ2-1
V: TRBV7-6
D: -
size: -
DNA: TGTGCCAGCAGTCAAAGCGACGGACTGGCCACGGTAGGACAATTTGAGCAGTTCTTC
CDR3: CASSQSDGLATVGQFEQFF

J: TRBJ1-6
V: TRBV5-1
D: -
size: -
DNA: TGCGCCAGCAGCTTGTCGGCGGACTATAATTCACCCCTCCACTTT
CDR3: CASSLSADYNSPLHF

J: TRBJ2-1
V: TRBV25-1
D: TRBD2
size: many
DNA: TGTGCCAGCAGTCCTCAGGGACTATTTGAGCAGTTCTTC
CDR3: CASSPQGLFEQFF

J: TRBJ2-6
V: TRBV7-2
D: -
size: -
DNA: TGTGCCAGCAGCCCAAGAGGTTATAATTCACCCCTCCACTTC
CDR3: CASSPRGYNSPLHF

J: TRBJ2-1
V: TRBV6-8
D: -
size: -
DNA: TGTGCCAGCAGTTACTCAACAGGTAGCTCCTACAATGAGCAGTTCTTC
CDR3: CASSYSTGSSYNEQFF

J: TRBJ2-2
V: TRBV7-3
D: -
size: medium-sized
DNA: TGTGCCAGCAAGGAGACTCAGAACACCGGGGAGCTGTTTTTT
CDR3: CASKETQNTGELFF

J: TRBJ2-2
V: TRBV5-4
D: -
size: medium-sized
DNA: TGCGCCAGCAGCTTGGCTTTCGGCCAAGGAACCGGGGAGCTGTTTTTT
CDR3: CASSLAFGQGTGELFF

J: TRBJ1-2
V: TRBV9
D: TRBD1
size: -
DNA: TGTGCCAGCAGCGTAGTCACAGGGGGATATGGTGGCTACACCTTC
CDR3: CASSVVTGGYGGYTF

J: TRBJ2-1
V: TRBV6-1
D: TRBD1
size: many
DNA: TGTGCCAGCAGCCTCGAGACAGGGGCCTATGAGCAGTTCTTC
CDR3: CASSLETGAYEQFF

J: TRBJ2-7
V: TRBV7-4
D: TRBD2
size: -
DNA: TGTGCCAGCAGCCCCCTAGCTAGCGGGGATTACGAGCAGTACTTC
CDR3: CASSPLASGDYEQYF

J: TRBJ1-4
V: TRBV7-6
D: -
size: -
DNA: TGTGCCAGCAGCTTAGGAAGGCCTACTAATGAAAAACTGTTTTTT
CDR3: CASSLGRPTNEKLFF

J: TRBJ2-7
V: TRBV28
D: -
size: many
DNA: TGTGCCAGCTCCACCCCCGGCAGTTGGTACGAGCAGTACTTC
CDR3: CASSTPGSWYEQYF

J: TRBJ2-6
V: TRBV15
D: -
size: many
DNA: TGTGCCACCAGCACCCGGGCTGGGGCCAACGTCCTGACTTTC
CDR3: CATSTRAGANVLTF

J: TRBJ1-4
V: TRBV28
D: -
size: -
DNA: TGTGCCAGCACCTCAACACCGCCGGATGAAAAACTGTTTTTT
CDR3: CASTSTPPDEKLFF

J: TRBJ2-1
V: TRBV6-6
D: TRBD2
size: -
DNA: TGTGCCAGCAGGGCTAGCGGCATCCTCTACAATGAGCAGTTCTTC
CDR3: CASRASGILYNEQFF

J: TRBJ2-5
V: TRBV27
D: TRBD2
size: -
DNA: TGTGCCAGCAGTCCCGGCGGGCTAGCGGGAGCTCTTGAGCAGTACTTC
CDR3: CASSPGGLAGALEQYF

J: TRBJ2-3
V: TRBV11-1
D: TRBD2
size: -
DNA: TGTGCCAGCAGCTCCCAGGCCTTACTAGCGGGAGTAGCAGAAACGCAGTATTTT
CDR3: CASSSQALLAGVAETQYF

J: TRBJ2-5
V: TRBV12-3/TRBV12-4
D: -
size: few
DNA: TGTGCCAGCAGTTCCGGGGAGACCCAGTACTTC
CDR3: CASSSGETQYF

J: TRBJ2-1
V: TRBV10-3
D: -
size: medium-sized
DNA: TGTGCCATCAGTGAGTCGCCTAGTTGGTTGGGTGAGCAGTTCTTC
CDR3: CAISESPSWLGEQFF

J: TRBJ2-5
V: TRBV24-1
D: TRBD1
size: large
DNA: TGTGCCACCAGCCGGACAGGTCAGAAGACCCAGTACTTC
CDR3: CATSRTGQKTQYF

J: TRBJ2-5
V: TRBV28
D: TRBD2
size: medium-sized
DNA: TGTGCCAGCATCGGCGGGGGCCAAGAGACCCAGTACTTC
CDR3: CASIGGGQETQYF

J: TRBJ1-5
V: TRBV6-1
D: -
size: many
DNA: TGTGCCAGCAGTTCCAGGGGTCCCAATCAGCCCCAGCATTTT
CDR3: CASSSRGPNQPQHF

J: TRBJ2-2
V: TRBV6-1
D: TRBD2
size: many
DNA: TGTGCCAGCATAAGGACTAGCGGGTTCTTCGGGGAGCTGTTTTTT
CDR3: CASIRTSGFFGELFF

J: TRBJ2-2
V: TRBV7-6
D: TRBD1
size: -
DNA: TGTGCCAGCAGCTATACGGACAGGGCAAACACCGGGGAGCTGTTTTTT
CDR3: CASSYTDRANTGELFF

J: TRBJ2-1
V: TRBV7-6
D: TRBD2
size: -
DNA: TGTGCTAGCAGCTTAGGTCAGGGAGGGGTCAATGAGCAGTTCTTC
CDR3: CASSLGQGGVNEQFF

J: TRBJ2-3
V: TRBV7-9
D: -
size: -
DNA: TGTGCCAGCAGCTTAGCGGGCGGGGCAGATACGCAGTATTTT
CDR3: CASSLAGGADTQYF

J: TRBJ2-5
V: TRBV7-6
D: TRBD1
size: -
DNA: TGTGCCAGCAGACCTGCTACAGGGGCGGATGGGTCCCAGTACTTC
CDR3: CASRPATGADGSQYF

J: TRBJ2-7
V: TRBV7-6
D: -
size: few
DNA: TGTGCCAGCAGCTTAACAGGACCCTCCTACGAGCAGTACTTC
CDR3: CASSLTGPSYEQYF

J: TRBJ2-7
V: TRBV7-3
D: TRBD1
size: few
DNA: TGTGCCAGCAGCACGACAGGGGGAAAGCAGTACTTC
CDR3: CASSTTGGKQYF

J: TRBJ1-2
V: TRBV28
D: TRBD1
size: -
DNA: TGTGCCAGCCAACCACCGGGACAGTCCTATGGCTACACCTTC
CDR3: CASQPPGQSYGYTF

J: TRBJ2-1
V: TRBV28
D: TRBD2
size: -
DNA: TGTGCCACCCGGGTAGCGGGACGTAATGAGCAGTTCTTC
CDR3: CATRVAGRNEQFF

J: TRBJ2-5
V: TRBV7-4
D: -
size: -
DNA: TGTGCCAGCAGCTTGGTTTATGTGGAGCAGTACTTC
CDR3: CASSLVYVEQYF

J: TRBJ1-5
V: TRBV7-4
D: -
size: -
DNA: TGTGCCAGCAGCTTATTAGTCAATCAGCCCCAGCATTTT
CDR3: CASSLLVNQPQHF

J: TRBJ2-1
V: TRBV27
D: -
size: -
DNA: TGTGCCAGCACCGGTGGGACCCCCTACAATGAGCAGTTCTTC
CDR3: CASTGGTPYNEQFF

J: TRBJ2-2
V: TRBV7-6
D: TRBD2
size: few
DNA: TGTGCCAGCAGCGCTAGCGGGATGATCACCGGGGAGCTGTTTTTT
CDR3: CASSASGMITGELFF

J: TRBJ2-3
V: TRBV27
D: -
size: -
DNA: TGTGCCAGCAGTAGCACAGGGAGGACAGATACGCAGTATTTT
CDR3: CASSSTGRTDTQYF

J: TRBJ2-2
V: TRBV10-3
D: -
size: many
DNA: TGTGCCATCAGAGGGATTTCGAACACCGGGGAGCTGTTTTTT
CDR3: CAIRGISNTGELFF

J: TRBJ2-7
V: TRBV12-3/TRBV12-4
D: -
size: few
DNA: TGTGCCAGCAGTTTTGTCCCGAGTGACGAGCAGTACTTC
CDR3: CASSFVPSDEQYF

J: TRBJ1-1
V: TRBV7-4
D: -
size: -
DNA: TGTGCCAGCAGCCTATGGGGAATCAACACTGAAGCTTTCTTT
CDR3: CASSLWGINTEAFF

J: TRBJ2-7
V: TRBV7-2
D: TRBD2
size: medium-sized
DNA: TGTGCCAGCAGCTTAATGGCGGGAGGCCGTGAGCAGTACTTC
CDR3: CASSLMAGGREQYF

J: TRBJ2-5
V: TRBV6-5
D: TRBD2
size: -
DNA: TGTGCCAGCAGAACCGGACTAGCGGTCTCCTACGAGCGGTTCTTC
CDR3: CASRTGLAVSYERFF

J: TRBJ2-2
V: TRBV7-9
D: TRBD1
size: medium-sized
DNA: TGTGCCAGCAGCAAGGGGACAGGGGGCACCGGGGAGCTGTTTTTT
CDR3: CASSKGTGGTGELFF

J: TRBJ2-5
V: TRBV7-2
D: -
size: -
DNA: TGTGCCAGCAGCTTAAACACCGGGGCGGGAGAGACCCAGTACTTC
CDR3: CASSLNTGAGETQYF

J: TRBJ1-5
V: TRBV19
D: TRBD1
size: many
DNA: TGTGCCAGTAGTGGGACAGGGGGCAATCAGCCCCAGCATTTT
CDR3: CASSGTGGNQPQHF

J: TRBJ2-7
V: TRBV7-6
D: TRBD1
size: -
DNA: TGTGCCAGCAGCTTACAGGGGGTCTCCTACGAGCAGTACTTC
CDR3: CASSLQGVSYEQYF

J: TRBJ2-7
V: TRBV7-6
D: -
size: -
DNA: TGTGCCAGCAGCCCTCAGATGGGCGGACACGAGCAGTACTTC
CDR3: CASSPQMGGHEQYF

J: TRBJ1-2
V: TRBV6-1
D: TRBD1
size: many
DNA: TGTGCCAGCAGGGGAGGACAGGGCCCCCATGGCTACACCTTC
CDR3: CASRGGQGPHGYTF

J: TRBJ2-7
V: TRBV28
D: -
size: many
DNA: TGTGCCAGCAGCCCACAGGGCGCCGAGCAGTACTTC
CDR3: CASSPQGAEQYF

J: TRBJ2-1
V: TRBV7-9
D: TRBD2
size: many
DNA: TGTGCCAGCAGCTCTATTCCGGGACTAGAAGAGCAGTTCTTC
CDR3: CASSSIPGLEEQFF

J: TRBJ2-6
V: TRBV6-6
D: -
size: -
DNA: TGTGCCAGCAGTTACTCAGGGATTTCTGGGGCCAACGTCCTGACTTTC
CDR3: CASSYSGISGANVLTF